The next 14 T cell receptor beta chains were all read from a single sample in a study of T cell repertoires in cytomegalovirus infection. MiXCR was run by TCRdb on the reads, yielding one entry per CDR3 protein. The table has hundreds of thousands of distinct CDR3 sequences, roughly 9.3% seen once. Material for sequencing was PBMCs. Source of these receptors: a human donor in good health (CMV status not recorded). Some clones in this sample may be carry-over from other donors' samples.

This clonotype has ten or more counts. The rearrangement links TRBV28 to TRBJ2-7, with D perhaps given as TRBD1 or TRBD2 (5 bases each). In germline, CDR1 is MDHEN, CDR2 SYDVKM. The CDR3 consists of 14 residues. The ends were cut back, 4 bases at V and 4 bases at J, with 14 bases in the middle. The CDR3 loop reads CASSSRDGLYEQYV. The CDR3 DNA sequence: TGTGCCAGCAGTTCCAGGGACGGATTATACGAGCAGTACGTC.

This clonotype was seen many times. This chain joins TRBV5-1 and TRBJ2-1; TRBD2 aligns across 11 bases. Germline V CDR1 and CDR2: SGHRS, YFSETQ. There are 18 residues in the CDR3. V shed 5 bases and J 0 bases; nucleotides not matched to a gene: 10. In DNA form, the CDR3 reads TGCGCCAGCAGAGCTAGCGGGGGGCTCAGGAGCTCCTACAATGAGCAGTTCTTC. It yields the protein CASRASGGLRSSYNEQFF.

This clonotype was seen ten or more times. CDR3 sequence (DNA): TGCAGTGCTAGAGGGACTAGCGGGGTGTACCAAGAGACCCAGTACTTC. This gives the protein CSARGTSGVYQETQYF. V usage is TRBV20-1 and J usage is TRBJ2-5; 12 bases match TRBD2. The V and J ends lost 1 base and 0 bases, in that order; junction bases with no gene match: 3. The germline V gene has CDR1 DFQATT and CDR2 SNEGSKA (reference sequence). This CDR3 spans 16 amino acids.

This clonotype was detected only a few times. The J gene is TRBJ1-2, the V gene TRBV20-1, with D hard to call. The CDR3 spans 12 residues. The germline CDR1 and CDR2 sequences are DFQATT and SNEGSKA (reference sequence). V was clipped by 1 base and J by 8 bases, with 11 bases between them. The CDR3 nucleotides read TGCAGTGCTAGAGCCCCCTCCGGGGGCTACACCTTC. It is translated as CSARAPSGGYTF.

With respect to this clonotype: With a much larger clone just one base away, this may be a read error. CDR3 amino acids: CASSFSGGLFSEQFF. The CDR3 DNA reads TGTGCCAGCAGCTTTAGCGGGGGCCTCTTCAGTGAGCAGTTCTTC. The chain has TRBV7-6 and TRBJ2-1; 9 bases are a match to TRBD2. V lost 3 bases and J lost 9; bases outside the gene matches: 9. Germline-derived CDR1 and CDR2 are SGHVS and FNYEAQ. This CDR3 is built from 15 residues. Full variable domain (rest looked up from reference TRBV7-6 and TRBJ2-1): GAGVSQSPRYKVTKRGQDVALRCDPISGHVSLYWYRQALGQGPEFLTYFNYEAQQDKSGLPNDRFSAERPEGSISTLTIQRTEQRDSAMYRCASSFSGGLFSEQFFGPGTRLTVL.

This clonotype was picked up a small number of times. The chain links TRBV11-2 to TRBJ1-1; 9 positions agree with TRBD1. This CDR3 region has 12 residues. V dropped 4 bases and J dropped 12; count of bases not matched to a gene: 6. Germline V lookup: CDR1 SGHAT, CDR2 FQNNGV. The CDR3 coding sequence is TGTGCCAGCAGCTCGCAGGGACAGGGAACTTTCTTT. Protein product: CASSSQGQGTFF.

The table lists this clonotype with many counts. The V and J genes are TRBV20-1 and TRBJ1-5, with no clear D. Trimming cost V 5 bases and J 9 bases, with 14 bases left between them. The CDR3 is 12 amino acids. Per germline, CDR1 DFQATT and CDR2 SNEGSKA (reference sequence). The chain's CDR3 is CSASQTGRPQHF. DNA for the CDR3: TGCAGTGCTTCTCAGACCGGCCGGCCCCAGCATTTT.

This clonotype was observed at least ten times. This sequence joins TRBV7-2 and TRBJ1-2; D gene ambiguous. CDR1 is SGHTA and CDR2 is FQGNSA in the germline V gene. This CDR3 is built from 13 residues. V lost 3 bases, J lost 0 bases, and 5 bases lay in between. This CDR3 reads CASSLQTNYGYTF. The CDR3 DNA sequence: TGTGCCAGCAGCTTGCAGACTAACTATGGCTACACCTTC. Full variable domain (rest looked up from reference TRBV7-2 and TRBJ1-2): GAGVSQSPSNKVTEKGKDVELRCDPISGHTALYWYRQSLGQGLEFLIYFQGNSAPDKSGLPSDRFSAERTGGSVSTLTIQRTQQEDSAVYLCASSLQTNYGYTFGSGTRLTVV.

Many counts were recorded for this clonotype. The gene calls are TRBV19 and TRBJ2-1; D tentatively reads TRBD1 or TRBD2 (5 bases each). CDR1 and CDR2 from the germline V gene are LNHDA and SQIVND (reference sequence). V gave up 5 bases and J gave up 6 bases, with 23 bases separating them. CDR3 length: 17 amino acids. The CDR3 loop is CASSFRDRRKRGNEQFF. In nucleotides, the CDR3 is TGTGCCAGTAGTTTCAGGGACCGCCGAAAGAGAGGCAATGAGCAGTTCTTC.

The rearrangement joins TRBV29-1 to TRBJ1-4; no clear D. The CDR3 contains 14 residues. V shed 6 bases and J shed 0 bases, with 11 bases lying between them. In germline, CDR1 is SQVTM, CDR2 ANQGSEA. DNA of the CDR3: TGCAGCGTCCGCTCCGGGACAACTAATGAAAAACTGTTTTTT. Translated: CSVRSGTTNEKLFF.

This clonotype was seen repeatedly, ten times or more. The J gene is TRBJ2-3, the V gene TRBV7-3, with 9 bases aligning to TRBD2. Germline V CDR1 and CDR2: SGHTA, FQGTGA. The CDR3 consists of 15 residues. Trimming cost V 3 bases and J 2 bases; bases outside gene matches: 3. The CDR3 spells CASSLAGGYTDTQYF. The CDR3 DNA follows: TGTGCCAGCAGCTTGGCGGGGGGGTACACAGATACGCAGTATTTT.

This clonotype was counted many times. This rearrangement joins TRBV7-8 to TRBJ2-1; D possibly corresponds to TRBD1 (6 bases). The CDR3 loop spans 16 amino acids. Germline CDR1 and CDR2: SGHVS and FQNEAQ. The V end was cut by 2 bases, the J end by 2 bases, with 13 bases between. In DNA, the CDR3 is TGTGCCAGCAGCTTACAGAGCTGGGGGCCCTACAATGAGCAGTTCTTC. Protein sequence: CASSLQSWGPYNEQFF.

This clonotype was counted at least ten times. The junction does not match germline at one end; this may be a read error. CDR3 region: CASTLIGVSTEAFF. CDR3 coding DNA: TGTGCCAGCACCTTAATCGGGGTTAGCACTGAAGCTTTCTTT. The V call is TRBV7-4, the J call TRBJ1-1; D unresolved. The length of the CDR3 is 14 residues. Germline CDR1 reads SGHVT; CDR2 reads SQSDAQ.

The V gene is TRBV6-1, the J gene TRBJ1-5; tentative D call: TRBD1 (5 bases). Trimming cost V 6 bases and J 7 bases, with 19 bases left between them. Germline V CDR1 and CDR2: MNHNS, SASEGT. The CDR3 is 15 residues long. CDR3 DNA sequence: TGTGCCAGCAGCCTTGCCAGGGCGGTAGGGCAGCCCCAGCATTTT. Its translation is CASSLARAVGQPQHF.